These T cell receptor beta chains were read from a single sample in a study of vaccination effects on CD4 cells after COVID-19. Libraries were prepared by immunoSEQ multiplex PCR; TCRdb keeps only in-frame clonotypes and omits some of them. The table lists tens of thousands of clones, around 70% of them singletons. These receptors' antigens are unknown. Sequenced material: CD4+ T cells from PBMCs cultured with HCoV-NL63 spike peptides, taken before COVID-19 vaccination. Receptor source: a human donor who had a prior SARS-CoV-2 infection. CDR3s include the opening cysteine and the closing phenylalanine or tryptophan. D genes are given only for firm matches. Clone size appears in some rows only: once, few, many, or a class for an expanded clone.

clone size	V gene	D gene	J gene	CDR3 DNA	CDR3 protein
.	TRBV12-5	TRBD1	TRBJ2-5	TGTGCTAGTGGTTTGACCCGGACAGGGGTTGGGGAGACCCAGTACTTC	CASGLTRTGVGETQYF
.	TRBV9	TRBD2	TRBJ2-1	TGTGCCAGCAGTCGTAGTACGGGGGGGCTTCATGAGCAGTTCTTC	CASSRSTGGLHEQFF
.	TRBV10-1	TRBD1	TRBJ1-3	TGCGCCAGCAGCTTAACAGGGGAAAACTCTGGAAACACCATATATTTT	CASSLTGENSGNTIYF
.	TRBV6-5	TRBD1	TRBJ2-5	TGTGCCAGCAGACAGGGGGTTCGAGAGACCCAGTACTTC	CASRQGVRETQYF
.	TRBV19	.	TRBJ2-1	TGTGCCAGTAGTCCGGGACTTTCCTACAATGAGCAGTTCTTC	CASSPGLSYNEQFF
.	TRBV2	.	TRBJ2-1	TGTGCCAGCAGAAAAAGGGGGGCGGATTACAATGAGCAGTTCTTC	CASRKRGADYNEQFF
few	TRBV7-9	.	TRBJ1-5	TGTGCCAGCAGCTTATTTGGGAATCAGCCCCAGCATTTT	CASSLFGNQPQHF
few	TRBV10-1	TRBD1	TRBJ1-1	TGCGCCAGCAGGACGGGACAGGCTAGAAACACTGAAGCTTTCTTT	CASRTGQARNTEAFF
.	TRBV5-1	.	TRBJ2-7	TGCGCCAGCAGCTGGGACGGTACATCTATCTACGAGCAGTACTTC	CASSWDGTSIYEQYF
.	TRBV19	TRBD1	TRBJ1-1	TGTGCCAGTAGTATCATAGGACAGGGTAACACTGAAGCTTTCTTT	CASSIIGQGNTEAFF
.	TRBV7-2	TRBD2	TRBJ2-3	TGTGCCAGCAGCCCTCCGTGGACTAGCGGGAGAGCTCTGCAGTATTTT	CASSPPWTSGRALQYF
.	TRBV2	TRBD1	TRBJ2-1	TGTGCCAGCAGAACCGGGACAGGGTCAATTGAGCAGTTCTTC	CASRTGTGSIEQFF
.	TRBV19	.	TRBJ1-4	TGTGCCAGTAGTATCGGGACTTCGCCAACTAATGAAAAACTGTTTTTT	CASSIGTSPTNEKLFF
.	TRBV3-1/TRBV3-2	.	TRBJ2-2	TGTGCCAGCAGCCGCGGTAACACCGGGGAGCTGTTTTTT	CASSRGNTGELFF
.	TRBV30	TRBD2	TRBJ2-5	TGTGCCTGGACACTAGCGGCCTCAGGGACCCAGTACTTC	CAWTLAASGTQYF